Sequencing of this T cell receptor beta chain was carried out in a study of T-cell reconstitution after alpha-beta-depleted transplantation in children. This clonotype occurred many times. For TCRbeta, the library was prepared with unique molecular identifiers. TCRdb used MiXCR to reprocess the PCR reads, holding one entry per CDR3 protein. Among about 72,000 distinct CDR3 sequences, roughly 6.6% were seen once, and the ten largest hold about 2.3%. This CDR3 has 14 residues. V was trimmed by 5 bases and J by 6 bases, leaving 14 bases between them. J is TRBJ2-1 and V is TRBV12-3 or TRBV12-4; weak D call: TRBD1 (6 bases). This sample comprised PBMCs from the stem cell graft donor, obtained from the stem cell graft. The source of this sequence is a human donor who donated a stem cell graft to a child with acute lymphoblastic leukemia. The CDR3 nucleotides read TGTGCCAGCAGTCTTCAAGAAGGGGGCAATGAGCAGTTCTTC. This translates into CASSLQEGGNEQFF.